This section outlines one T cell receptor (beta chain) sequence together with its context. This sample was included in a study of blood T cell repertoires in COVID-19. Original processing methods: How many nucleated cells were present was estimated from reference gene primer amplification. Assay used: immunoSEQ multiplex PCR; TCRdb lists only in-frame clones, some missing. Clone size and the V and J calls come from that table; the DNA yielded D and trimming. The repertoire consists of some 25,000 clones, with 92% occurring once and the leading ten covering about 31%. CDR3 length: 16 amino acids. Trimming at V came to 1 base and at J to 0 bases, leaving 4 bases not matched to a gene. Germline assignment: CDR1 SGHTA and CDR2 FQGNSA.

The chain links TRBV7-2 to TRBJ2-7, with 9 bases identical to TRBD2. Sequencing was performed on peripheral blood. This clonotype originated in a man between 65 and 85 years old with active COVID-19. CDR3 coding DNA: TGTGCCAGCAGCTTAGGGAGCGGGAGGACCTCCTACGAGCAGTACTTC. Residues: CASSLGSGRTSYEQYF.